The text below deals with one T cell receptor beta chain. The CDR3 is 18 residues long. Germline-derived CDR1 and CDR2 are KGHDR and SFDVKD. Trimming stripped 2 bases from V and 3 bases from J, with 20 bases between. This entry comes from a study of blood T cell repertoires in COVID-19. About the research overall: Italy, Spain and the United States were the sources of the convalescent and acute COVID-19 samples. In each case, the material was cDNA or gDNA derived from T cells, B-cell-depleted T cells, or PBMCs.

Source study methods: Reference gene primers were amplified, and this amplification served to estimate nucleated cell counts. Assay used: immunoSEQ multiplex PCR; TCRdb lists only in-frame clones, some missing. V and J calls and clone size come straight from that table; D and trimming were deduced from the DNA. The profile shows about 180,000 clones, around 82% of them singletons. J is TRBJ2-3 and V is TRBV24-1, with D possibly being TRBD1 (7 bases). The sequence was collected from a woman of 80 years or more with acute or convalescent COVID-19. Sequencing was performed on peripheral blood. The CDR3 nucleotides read TGTGCCACCAGTGATTCGACAGGGTCGGCGACTAGTACAGATACGCAGTATTTT. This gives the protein CATSDSTGSATSTDTQYF.